This T cell receptor beta chain derives from a study of shared T cell receptors in the human thymus. Sequenced by immunoSEQ multiplex PCR; TCRdb stores in-frame clones only, minus some. The profile covers 600,000 or so clones, with more than 75% appearing a single time and just under 0.0095% taken by the ten largest. Trimming removed 3 bases from V and 4 bases from J; junction bases left unmatched: 10. The germline CDR1 and CDR2 sequences are LGHNT and FRNRAP. The CDR3 runs 17 residues. These sequences were also reported in another study, on human thymus T cells.

The sequenced sample was thymocytes. The TCR comes from a boy younger than two with a congenital heart defect. J is TRBJ2-3 and V is TRBV12-5, with TRBD2 matching 10 bases. CDR3 amino acids: CASGFLAGVIGADTQYF. For the CDR3, the DNA is TGTGCTAGTGGTTTTCTAGCGGGAGTGATCGGCGCAGATACGCAGTATTTT.